The 2 T cell receptor beta chains in this list originate from one sample, sequenced in a study of CD8+CD57+ T cells in acquired aplastic anemia. Genomic DNA templated the TCR beta VDJ and CDR3 profiling. TCRdb re-analysed the reads in MiXCR, keeping a single row per CDR3 protein. The sample lists around 190,000 distinct CDR3 sequences, over 55% occurring once. The sequenced sample was sorted CD4+, CD8+, or CD8+CD57+ T cells (not recorded which) from PBMCs. These receptors came from a human donor in good health.

This sequence joins TRBV7-9 and TRBJ2-5; TRBD1 might be the D (6 bases). Germline V gives CDR1 SEHNR, CDR2 FQNEAQ (reference sequence). This CDR3 region has 15 residues. V lost 5 bases, J lost 0 bases, and 13 bases lay in between. The CDR3 reads CASSTGDTYQETQYF. The CDR3 DNA sequence: TGTGCCAGCAGCACCGGGGACACGTACCAAGAGACCCAGTACTTC.

The chain joins TRBV10-3 to TRBJ2-7; the D gene is possibly TRBD1 (6 bases). The CDR3 contains 12 residues. Trimming removed 5 bases from V and 10 bases from J, with 15 bases in between. Germline assignment: CDR1 ENHRY and CDR2 SYGVKD. As DNA, the CDR3 is TGTGCCATCAGTAAGCCAAGGACAGTACAGTACTTC. Its protein is CAISKPRTVQYF.